The next 5 T cell receptor beta chains were all read from a single sample in a study of Graves' ophthalmopathy and Graves' hyperthyroidism. The TCR beta CDR3 regions underwent amplification from RNA transcripts. An initial RT-PCR round employing HTBI primers preceded a second-round multiplex PCR. TCRdb fed the multiplex PCR reads into MiXCR, producing one record per CDR3 protein. The sample shows approximately 330,000 distinct CDR3 sequences, 15% to 20% of them seen only once. Source material: peripheral blood. These TCRs come from an adult man with Graves' ophthalmopathy.

J is TRBJ2-7 and V is TRBV18, with TRBD2 matching over 11 bases. Germline CDR1 KGHSH, CDR2 LQKENI. CDR3 length: 15 amino acids. J was trimmed by 3 bases and V by 3 bases; bases with no gene match: 4. Here the CDR3 reads CASSPGLAANYEQYF. Here the CDR3 DNA reads TGTGCCAGCTCACCGGGACTAGCGGCAAACTACGAGCAGTACTTC.

This clonotype was detected ten times or more. The chain links TRBV6-5 to TRBJ1-6; D might be TRBD1 (5 bases). The germline V gene encodes CDR1 MNHEY and CDR2 SVGAGI. V was trimmed by 7 bases and J by 6 bases, leaving 13 bases between them. The CDR3 consists of 14 residues. Written as DNA, the CDR3 is TGTGCCAGCACCAGCCGGCAGGGTAATTCACCCCTCCACTTT. It yields the protein CASTSRQGNSPLHF.

This clonotype came up a few times. The CDR3 here is CASSYSMGNNSPLHF. The CDR3 DNA reads TGTGCCAGCAGTTACTCGATGGGTAATAATTCACCCCTCCACTTT. The chain joins TRBV6-2 or TRBV6-3 to TRBJ1-6; D uncertain. Germline V gene data show CDR1 as MNHEY and CDR2 as SVGEGT. V was shortened by 0 bases and J by 5 bases, with 8 bases between the two germline ends. The CDR3 has 15 residues.

This clonotype has at least ten counts. This chain joins TRBV18 and TRBJ2-7; 9 nucleotides agree with TRBD2. The V gene's germline CDR1 is KGHSH and CDR2 LQKENI. The CDR3 loop spans 15 amino acids. V lost 3 bases and J lost 3; bases outside the gene matches: 6. The CDR3 here is CASSPASGISYEQYF. The CDR3 nucleotides are TGTGCCAGCTCACCGGCTAGCGGGATCAGCTACGAGCAGTACTTC.

This clonotype appeared many times. No conserved phenylalanine or tryptophan ends this CDR3, so it is likely a read error. The V and J genes are TRBV20-1 and TRBJ1-1; 7 nucleotides agree with TRBD1. Per the germline V gene, CDR1 is DFQATT and CDR2 is SNEGSKA (reference sequence). Unmatched junction bases numbered 7, after V lost 3 bases and J lost 3 bases. This CDR3 has 14 residues. The DNA of the CDR3 is TGCAGTGCTAGTTGGGGACAGCAATACACTGAAGCTTTCTCT. Translation: CSASWGQQYTEAFS.